This T cell receptor beta chain was obtained from a study of cytomegalovirus exposure and HLA in healthy donors. Study context: T cells numbering about 200 million yielded some 120 million unique TCR beta sequences in an earlier analysis. Study findings and constraints: Within an earlier analysis, most TCR beta V segments proved productive either about 87% or about 30% of the time. The classifier reportedly diagnosed cytomegalovirus status with high sensitivity and specificity.

For this clone: Its specificity is unknown.

The germline V and J ends were trimmed by 1 base and 3 bases, with 16 bases remaining between them. Per germline, CDR1 SGHTA and CDR2 FQGNSA. CDR3 length: 17 residues. Primers for the PCR totalled 60 Vbeta and 13 Jbeta. Method: immunoSEQ multiplex PCR; TCRdb's copy keeps in-frame clones and lacks some. Among some 160,000 clones listed, 80% to 85% were seen once. Sample: PBMCs. The chain recombines TRBV7-2 with TRBJ1-5; a possible D gene is TRBD1 (6 bases). The source of this sequence is a young woman in good health and CMV-seronegative. The CDR3 region is CASSLGRTALPNQPQHF. CDR3 sequence (DNA): TGTGCCAGCAGCTTAGGTAGGACAGCGCTACCCAATCAGCCCCAGCATTTT. Looking up the rest from reference TRBV7-2 and TRBJ1-5 gives the full variable domain: GAGVSQSPSNKVTEKGKDVELRCDPISGHTALYWYRQSLGQGLEFLIYFQGNSAPDKSGLPSDRFSAERTGGSVSTLTIQRTQQEDSAVYLCASSLGRTALPNQPQHFGDGTRLSIL.